Each of the 16 T cell receptor beta chains below was sequenced from the same sample in a study of cytomegalovirus exposure and HLA in healthy donors. The study ran its PCR with 60 Vbeta and 13 Jbeta primers. The protocol was immunoSEQ multiplex PCR, while the TCRdb copy is restricted to in-frame clones and leaves out a portion. This sample has nearly 95,000 clones, with less than 8% found just once. Sequenced input: PBMCs. All receptors derive from a man in his fifties or sixties in good health and CMV-seronegative.

The J gene is TRBJ1-4, the V gene TRBV19; D gene unclear. From germline, CDR1 is LNHDA and CDR2 SQIVND (reference sequence). V lost 6 bases and J 5 bases, leaving 10 bases between the germline ends. This CDR3 has 13 amino acids. The CDR3 sequence: CASREDGNEKLFF. CDR3 DNA sequence: TGTGCCAGTAGGGAGGACGGAAATGAAAAACTGTTTTTT. The full variable domain, with the rest looked up from reference TRBV19 and TRBJ1-4, is DGGITQSPKYLFRKEGQNVTLSCEQNLNHDAMYWYRQDPGQGLRLIYYSQIVNDFQKGDIAEGYSVSREKKESFPLTVTSAQKNPTAFYLCASREDGNEKLFFGSGTQLSVL.

This rearrangement joins TRBV7-2 to TRBJ2-7; D is uncertain. The V gene lost 3 bases and the J gene lost 0 bases, with 9 bases spanning the gap. Germline values: CDR1 SGHTA, CDR2 FQGNSA. This CDR3 has 14 amino acids. The CDR3 region has the DNA TGTGCCAGCAGCTTTCAAATTAGCTCCTACGAGCAGTACTTC. Protein sequence: CASSFQISSYEQYF.

This sequence joins TRBV27 and TRBJ1-1; 11 positions agree with TRBD1. This CDR3 is 17 amino acids long. CDR1 and CDR2 (germline): MNHEY, SMNVEV (reference sequence). V lost 6 bases, J lost 4 bases, and 13 bases stayed unmatched. The CDR3 is CASSHKGVDRGPTEAFF. In DNA form, the CDR3 reads TGTGCCAGCAGCCATAAGGGGGTGGACAGGGGGCCCACTGAAGCTTTCTTT.

A few counts support this clone. The chain has TRBV6-6 and TRBJ2-1; D is uncertain. V gave up 2 bases and J gave up 3 bases, with 8 bases separating them. The germline V gene encodes CDR1 MNHNY and CDR2 SVGAGI (reference sequence). CDR3 length: 14 residues. The CDR3 DNA reads as TGTGCCAGCAGTTACGGTGGGCTCTACAATGAGCAGTTCTTC. It yields the protein CASSYGGLYNEQFF.

This clone was observed a handful of times. CDR3 protein: CSARTSGGSYEQYF. CDR3 DNA: TGCAGCGCACGGACTAGCGGGGGCTCCTACGAGCAGTACTTC. This chain links TRBV29-1 with TRBJ2-7; 13 bases line up with TRBD2. The germline V gene has CDR1 SQVTM and CDR2 ANQGSEA. V was pared by 7 bases and J by 0 bases, with 3 bases of the junction left unmatched. The CDR3 length is 14 residues.

The chain has TRBV7-3 and TRBJ1-1, with 8 bases lining up with TRBD1. V was pared by 5 bases and J by 3 bases, with 2 bases of the junction left unmatched. The CDR3 consists of 13 residues. Looked up from germline, CDR1 is SGHTA and CDR2 is FQGTGA. This chain's CDR3 is CASSLQGDTEAFF. CDR3 sequence (DNA): TGTGCCAGCAGCCTACAGGGGGACACTGAAGCTTTCTTT.

DNA of the CDR3: TGTGCCAGCAGTTACTCCGGACAGGGCCCTCAGGAGCAGTACTTC. Translated: CASSYSGQGPQEQYF. The genes are TRBV6-5 and TRBJ2-5, with 8 bases matching TRBD1. Germline-derived CDR1 and CDR2 are MNHEY and SVGAGI. J was trimmed by 11 bases and V by 0 bases; bases with no gene match: 11. CDR3 size: 15 residues.

This clone was found a few times. This sequence joins TRBV7-9 and TRBJ2-7; D gene unclear. Germline V gene data show CDR1 as SEHNR and CDR2 as FQNEAQ (reference sequence). Trimming left V 5 bases short and J 6 bases short, with 8 bases between. The CDR3 runs to 11 residues. The CDR3 is CASSVSREQYF. The CDR3 coding sequence is TGTGCCAGCAGCGTCTCCCGCGAGCAGTACTTC.

This clone was seen more than once but under ten times. The chain is built from TRBV5-5 and TRBJ1-2; D not certain. The ends were cut back, 0 bases at V and 8 bases at J, with 14 bases in the middle. Germline V gene sequence: CDR1 SGHKS, CDR2 YYEKEE (reference sequence). CDR3 length: 14 amino acids. In DNA form, the CDR3 reads TGTGCCAGCAGCTTGGGGCAGGCCCTATTAGGCTACACCTTC. Its translation is CASSLGQALLGYTF.

V usage is TRBV4-2 and J usage is TRBJ1-5, with a possible D match to TRBD1 (5 bases). The CDR3 sequence is 14 residues long. The germline CDR1 and CDR2 sequences are LGHNA and YNFKEQ. V lost 4 bases to trimming and J lost 5 bases, with 12 bases between them. As DNA, the CDR3 is TGTGCCAGCAGCCCCCCAGGGTGGGATCAGCCCCAGCATTTT. Translating it yields CASSPPGWDQPQHF.

The V call is TRBV5-6, the J call TRBJ1-2; 9 bases fit TRBD1. The V and J ends lost 4 bases and 6 bases, in that order; junction bases with no gene match: 10. This CDR3 is 15 amino acids long. Looked up from germline, CDR1 is SGHDT and CDR2 is YYEEEE. The CDR3 loop reads CASSRTRDRDDGYTF. CDR3 bases: TGTGCCAGCAGCCGAACCCGGGACAGGGACGATGGCTACACCTTC.

The CDR3 coding sequence is TGCGCCAGCAGCCAAGATATGCGGGGCGGAAGTGAAAAACTGTTTTTT. It yields the protein CASSQDMRGGSEKLFF. This chain connects TRBV4-3 to TRBJ1-4, with TRBD1 as a possible D gene (5 bases). CDR1 and CDR2 from the germline V gene are LGHNA and YSLEER. This CDR3 comprises 16 residues. The germline V and J ends were trimmed by 0 bases and 7 bases, with 15 bases remaining between them.

The chain is built from TRBV6-1 and TRBJ2-4; 12 bases are shared with TRBD2. With 4 bases clipped from V and 4 bases from J, the junction kept 2 bases outside the gene matches. The V gene's germline CDR1 is MNHNS and CDR2 SASEGT. CDR3 length equals 15 residues. CDR3 bases: TGTGCCAGCAGTGTCCTAGCGGGGGGGAAAAACATTCAGTACTTC. Translated: CASSVLAGGKNIQYF.

The chain carries TRBV6-5 and TRBJ2-5; 8 bases fit TRBD1. V was pared by 2 bases and J by 6 bases, with 11 bases of the junction left unmatched. Germline CDR1 is MNHEY and CDR2 is SVGAGI. The CDR3 is 16 residues long. The CDR3 DNA follows: TGTGCCAGCAGTTACAGCTCCGGACAGGGACGAAAGACCCAGTACTTC. Encoded protein: CASSYSSGQGRKTQYF.

This clone appeared a few times. This rearrangement joins TRBV15 to TRBJ1-1, with TRBD1 identical over 9 bases. Germline values: CDR1 LNHNV, CDR2 YYDKDF (reference sequence). CDR3 length: 15 residues. Trimming removed 4 bases from V and 4 bases from J; junction bases left unmatched: 7. Here the CDR3 reads CATSTRTGEGTEAFF. In DNA form, the CDR3 reads TGTGCCACCAGCACCCGGACAGGGGAGGGCACTGAAGCTTTCTTT.

This clone has more than one count but fewer than ten. The CDR3 DNA reads TGTGCCAGCAGCGAACTCTCTGGGGCCAACGTCCTGACTTTC. Residues: CASSELSGANVLTF. The genes are TRBV7-6 and TRBJ2-6; D ambiguous. V was pared by 5 bases and J by 0 bases, with 5 bases between. The CDR3 is made up of 14 amino acids. Germline CDR1 reads SGHVS; CDR2 reads FNYEAQ.